These 28 T cell receptor beta chains originate from one sample sequenced in a study of T-cell reconstitution after alpha-beta-depleted transplantation in children. Unique molecular identifiers were used in preparing the TCRbeta library. Each CDR3 protein gets one entry after TCRdb re-called the PCR reads with MiXCR. This sample has about 120,000 distinct CDR3 sequences, with around 10% found just once. Sequences were derived from PBMCs, sampled before TCRalphabeta/CD19-depleted stem cell transplant. These receptors were taken from a boy aged 2-15 years with acute lymphoblastic leukemia, due to receive a stem cell transplant.

The rearrangement uses TRBV5-1 and TRBJ1-1; D uncertain. Germline lookup yields CDR1 SGHRS and CDR2 YFSETQ. V was cut by 4 bases and J by 5 bases, with 12 bases left in between. The CDR3 is 13 amino acids. The CDR3 sequence is CASSAEGGTEAFF. DNA of the CDR3: TGCGCCAGCAGCGCGGAGGGTGGAACTGAAGCTTTCTTT.

The CDR3 DNA follows: TGTGCCAGCAGCTTGGTAAATAGGAATGAGCAGTTCTTC. As protein: CASSLVNRNEQFF. The chain has TRBV5-8 and TRBJ2-1, with unresolved D. This CDR3 has 13 residues. The germline V and J ends were trimmed by 0 bases and 7 bases, with 8 bases remaining between them. Germline CDR1 reads SGHTS; CDR2 reads YDEGEE.

The chain uses TRBV12-3 or TRBV12-4 and TRBJ1-1, with D possibly matching TRBD1 (5 bases). The CDR3 has 13 amino acids. V was cut by 6 bases and J by 10 bases, with 18 bases left in between. For the CDR3, the DNA is TGTGCCAGCAGCTTTGCAGGGTCCCAGGGAGCTTTCTTT. Translated: CASSFAGSQGAFF.

In this sample, this clonotype turned up a few times. The V and J genes are TRBV6-1 and TRBJ2-7, with a possible D match to TRBD1 (5 bases). V was cut by 5 bases and J by 7 bases, with 15 bases left in between. CDR3 size: 13 residues. Germline CDR1 and CDR2: MNHNS and SASEGT. The CDR3 DNA sequence: TGTGCCAGCAGTCCCTGGGGTGGGGCTGAGCAGTACTTC. It is translated as CASSPWGGAEQYF.

This clonotype was seen a handful of times. The CDR3 nucleotides are TGTGCCAGCAGCTTAAATCGGGAATCTAACTATGGCTACACCTTC. Protein sequence: CASSLNRESNYGYTF. The chain combines TRBV7-9 with TRBJ1-2, with no clear D. CDR1 and CDR2 from the germline V gene are SEHNR and FQNEAQ (reference sequence). Trimming removed 2 bases at V and 0 bases at J, with 10 bases between. This CDR3 contains 15 residues.

This rearrangement joins TRBV2 to TRBJ1-1; D is perhaps TRBD1 (5 bases). The CDR3 totals 12 residues. Germline V gene lookup returns CDR1 SNHLY and CDR2 FYNNEI. Trimming cost V 10 bases and J 11 bases, with 20 bases left between them. In nucleotides, the CDR3 is TGTGCCACCCTGGCCCGGGGCTCCTATGCTTTCTTT. This sequence encodes CATLARGSYAFF. The variable domain in full, completed from reference TRBV2 and TRBJ1-1, reads EPEVTQTPSHQVTQMGQEVILRCVPISNHLYFYWYRQILGQKVEFLVSFYNNEISEKSEIFDDQFSVERPDGSNFTLKIRSTKLEDSAMYFCATLARGSYAFFGQGTRLTVV.

This clonotype has just a few counts. The chain joins TRBV24-1 to TRBJ2-5, with 14 bases that match TRBD2. The CDR3 totals 19 residues. CDR1 is KGHDR and CDR2 is SFDVKD in the germline V gene. V was clipped by 3 bases and J by 1 base; unmatched bases: 9. CDR3 sequence: CATSDVAGTSGRSQETQYF. DNA of the CDR3: TGTGCCACCAGTGATGTTGCCGGGACTAGCGGGAGAAGCCAAGAGACCCAGTACTTC.

This rearrangement joins TRBV20-1 to TRBJ2-2; no firm D call. The CDR3 consists of 13 residues. Germline-derived CDR1 and CDR2 are DFQATT and SNEGSKA (reference sequence). V gave up 4 bases and J gave up 8 bases, with 14 bases separating them. The DNA for the CDR3 is TGCAGTGCTACCCCAGGAGCTTCAGGGGAGCTGTTTTTT. Translated: CSATPGASGELFF.

The V and J genes are TRBV20-1 and TRBJ2-7; D is possibly TRBD1 (6 bases). V lost 7 bases to trimming and J lost 9 bases, with 28 bases between them. The CDR3 totals 15 residues. The germline CDR1 and CDR2 sequences are DFQATT and SNEGSKA (reference sequence). The CDR3 DNA is TGCAGTGTTATACTTTACGACAGGCCCACCTTAGGGCAGTACTTC. It yields the protein CSVILYDRPTLGQYF.

This clonotype was counted at least ten times. This chain connects TRBV6-1 to TRBJ2-1; 7 nucleotides agree with TRBD2. CDR3 length: 13 amino acids. With 7 bases clipped from V and 10 bases from J, the junction kept 10 bases outside the gene matches. Germline V gene lookup returns CDR1 MNHNS and CDR2 SASEGT. The CDR3 DNA reads as TGTGCCAGCAAAGGGACTACCGTCGGGGAGCAGTTCTTC. Residues: CASKGTTVGEQFF.

The chain joins TRBV14 to TRBJ2-3; 10 bases align to TRBD2. V shed 2 bases and J 5 bases; nucleotides not matched to a gene: 7. This CDR3 contains 16 residues. CDR1 and CDR2 from the germline V gene are SGHDN and FVKESK. The CDR3 sequence is CASSQLSGRAGDTQYF. CDR3 in DNA: TGTGCCAGCAGCCAACTAAGCGGGAGGGCGGGAGATACGCAGTATTTT.

On this clonotype itself: One junction end does not reproduce the germline sequence, and a read error may be involved. This chain uses TRBV5-6 with TRBJ2-1, with D perhaps TRBD1 (6 bases). Germline CDR1 and CDR2: SGHDT and YYEEEE. The CDR3 loop spans 17 amino acids. In DNA, the CDR3 is TGTGCCAGCAGCTTGGATTTACGCAGGGGATTCTACAATCAGCAGTTCTTC. Translation gives CASSLDLRRGFYNQQFF.

This clonotype showed up many times. The rearrangement uses TRBV5-1 and TRBJ2-5; a weak D match, TRBD1 (5 bases). Germline V gene sequence: CDR1 SGHRS, CDR2 YFSETQ. The CDR3 consists of 14 residues. Deletions cut 0 bases from V and 5 bases from J, with 11 bases between. CDR3 sequence reads: CASSLGHRSETQYF. As DNA, the CDR3 is TGCGCCAGCAGCTTGGGTCACAGGAGCGAGACCCAGTACTTC.

This clonotype has a handful of counts. The J gene is TRBJ1-2, the V gene TRBV6-4; 7 bases map to TRBD1. This CDR3 contains 14 residues. V shed 4 bases, J shed 6 bases, and the junction held 8 bases outside the gene matches. Germline CDR1 MRHNA, CDR2 SNTAGT. CDR3 sequence reads: CASSVGGGADGYTF. The DNA of the CDR3 is TGTGCCAGCAGTGTAGGAGGGGGCGCTGATGGCTACACCTTC.

This clonotype was seen at least ten times. The genes are TRBV5-1 and TRBJ2-1; 9 positions match TRBD1. After removal of 3 bases from V and 5 bases from J, the junction contained 9 bases not matched to a gene. The germline V gene encodes CDR1 SGHRS and CDR2 YFSETQ. This CDR3 spans 16 amino acids. The CDR3 DNA reads as TGCGCCAGCAGCTCGGGAATGGACAGGGGCCACAATGAGCAGTTCTTC. It specifies CASSSGMDRGHNEQFF.

This clonotype was counted many times. The chain carries TRBV29-1 and TRBJ2-5; 12 bases align to TRBD2. This CDR3 comprises 15 residues. V was clipped by 6 bases and J by 4 bases; unmatched bases: 9. Germline V lookup: CDR1 SQVTM, CDR2 ANQGSEA. The CDR3 spells CSVRRTSGIIETQYF. The CDR3 coding sequence is TGCAGCGTCAGGAGGACTAGCGGGATTATAGAGACCCAGTACTTC. The full variable domain, rest sourced from reference TRBV29-1 and TRBJ2-5, is SAVISQKPSRDICQRGTSLTIQCQVDSQVTMMFWYRQQPGQSLTLIATANQGSEATYESGFVIDKFPISRPNLTFSTLTVSNMSPEDSSIYLCSVRRTSGIIETQYFGPGTRLLVL.

This clonotype was counted at least ten times. CDR3 in DNA: TGTGCCAGCAGCTTAGGTTACAGGGTCTTCTACGAGCAGTACTTC. The encoded protein is CASSLGYRVFYEQYF. The genes are TRBV7-8 and TRBJ2-7; TRBD1 might be the D (6 bases). CDR1 and CDR2 from the germline V gene are SGHVS and FQNEAQ. V was cut by 1 base and J by 3 bases, with 13 bases left in between. The CDR3 covers 15 residues.

The chain carries TRBV5-1 and TRBJ2-3; D may correspond to TRBD1 or TRBD2 (5 bases each). The V end was cut by 2 bases, the J end by 5 bases, with 15 bases between. Germline V CDR1 and CDR2: SGHRS, YFSETQ. The CDR3 is 15 amino acids. The CDR3 DNA reads as TGCGCCAGCAGCTTCCGGGGCGTAGAGAGAGATACGCAGTATTTT. Residues: CASSFRGVERDTQYF.

This clonotype has more than one count but fewer than ten. The chain couples TRBV4-1 to TRBJ2-1; D call uncertain. V lost 0 bases and J lost 8, with 11 bases in between. The CDR3 length is 14 residues. The germline V gene encodes CDR1 MGHRA and CDR2 YSYEKL. The CDR3 DNA is TGCGCCAGCAGCCAAGAGAGCCCTGAGGATGAGCAGTTCTTC. Translated: CASSQESPEDEQFF.

This sequence joins TRBV19 and TRBJ1-2; D may be TRBD1 (6 bases). Germline V gene lookup returns CDR1 LNHDA and CDR2 SQIVND (reference sequence). The CDR3 runs 15 residues. V was trimmed by 1 base and J by 0 bases, leaving 9 bases between them. CDR3 in DNA: TGTGCCAGTAGTATAGGGGGGGCCGCTAACTATGGCTACACCTTC. Its protein is CASSIGGAANYGYTF.

The chain joins TRBV2 to TRBJ2-5; unclear D gene. The V end was cut by 3 bases, the J end by 5 bases, with 13 bases between. The length of the CDR3 is 14 residues. Per germline, CDR1 SNHLY and CDR2 FYNNEI. The CDR3 DNA sequence: TGTGCCAGCAGTGACCAGATGCAAGGGGAGACCCAGTACTTC. Amino acids: CASSDQMQGETQYF.

This clonotype was observed at least ten times. One end of the junction does not line up with germline, which may come from a read error. The chain links TRBV20-1 to TRBJ2-1, with 9 bases that match TRBD2. This CDR3 contains 15 residues. Per germline, CDR1 DFQATT and CDR2 SNEGSKA (reference sequence). CDR3 nucleotide sequence: TGCAGTGCAAGAGAGACTAGCGGCTGGAGGAATGAGCAGTTCTTC. Residues: CSARETSGWRNEQFF.

With respect to this clonotype: It may be a read error: a sequence one base away is much more abundant. The rearrangement links TRBV20-1 to TRBJ2-7, with D hard to call. Germline V gene sequence: CDR1 DFQATT, CDR2 SNEGSKA (reference sequence). This CDR3 comprises 13 residues. Trimming took off 3 bases at V and 2 bases at J, with 11 bases between the two ends. In nucleotides, the CDR3 is TGCAGTGCTAGTGGGGATGGGGCCTACGAGCAGTACTTC. Translating gives CSASGDGAYEQYF.

This clonotype has just a few counts. The V call is TRBV20-1, the J call TRBJ1-5; 8 nucleotides agree with TRBD1. CDR1 is DFQATT and CDR2 is SNEGSKA in the germline V gene (reference sequence). J gave up 1 base and V 6 bases, and 23 bases lay outside the gene matches. The CDR3 covers 20 residues. CDR3 sequence (DNA): TGCAGTGCACGAATCCTTCCGGGACAGGAGGATCTTCTAAGCAATCAGCCCCAGCATTTT. The encoded protein is CSARILPGQEDLLSNQPQHF.

In this sample, this clonotype turned up many times. This chain uses TRBV7-2 with TRBJ2-1, with 7 positions matching TRBD2. J gave up 8 bases and V 2 bases, and 9 bases lay outside the gene matches. The CDR3 extends over 15 amino acids. CDR1 and CDR2 from the germline V gene are SGHTA and FQGNSA. As DNA, the CDR3 is TGTGCCAGCAGCTTACACACGCGGGAGTTGGATGAGCAGTTCTTC. Translating gives CASSLHTRELDEQFF. The full variable domain, its missing parts supplied by reference TRBV7-2 and TRBJ2-1, is GAGVSQSPSNKVTEKGKDVELRCDPISGHTALYWYRQSLGQGLEFLIYFQGNSAPDKSGLPSDRFSAERTGGSVSTLTIQRTQQEDSAVYLCASSLHTRELDEQFFGPGTRLTVL.

The DNA of the CDR3 is TGTGCCAGCAGTCCCCCGGGCAGGGCTGGTGAAAAACTGTTTTTT. Translated, it gives CASSPPGRAGEKLFF. This chain links TRBV6-5 with TRBJ1-4; D may be TRBD1 (5 bases). There are 15 residues in the CDR3. Trimming removed 5 bases at V and 7 bases at J, with 17 bases between. CDR1 is MNHEY and CDR2 is SVGAGI in the germline V gene.

As for this clonotype: Just one base apart from a much larger clone, this may be a read error. The chain couples TRBV19 to TRBJ2-3; D gene ambiguous. The germline V gene has CDR1 LNHDA and CDR2 SQIVND (reference sequence). The CDR3 sequence is 14 residues long. DNA for the CDR3: TGTGCCACTAGTATCTACGGACGCACAGATACGCAGTATTTT. Protein product: CATSIYGRTDTQYF.

The chain has TRBV7-9 and TRBJ1-2, with a possible D match to TRBD1 (6 bases). The CDR3 length is 16 residues. The germline V gene has CDR1 SEHNR and CDR2 FQNEAQ (reference sequence). The V gene lost 1 base and the J gene lost 2 bases, with 14 bases spanning the gap. The CDR3 here is CASSLVDSYYNYGYTF. The CDR3 DNA reads as TGTGCCAGCAGCTTAGTGGACAGTTACTACAACTATGGCTACACCTTC.